This T cell receptor beta chain came from a study of blood T cells in healthy people across ages. Together with a sample-barcoded 5' primer, a J-beta primer mix was included in a second PCR lasting about 6 to 12 cycles. TCRdb called the 5' RACE reads again in MiXCR, with one record for every CDR3 protein. The data show 1.5 million to 2 million distinct CDR3 sequences, 40% to 55% seen once. The individuals who served as donors were healthy Caucasians living in Russia, aged roughly 6 to 100. The CDR3 has 15 amino acids. CDR1 is PRHDT, CDR2 FYEKMQ, per germline (reference sequence). The ends lost 5 bases at V and 10 bases at J; junction bases unmatched: 13. Study-wide findings and caveats: Older individuals had lower TCR beta diversity per million T cells (the decline was roughly linear).

Only a few counts were recorded for this clonotype. Its antigen is currently unknown. The sequence was obtained from a middle-aged woman in good health. V gene TRBV13 combines with J gene TRBJ2-1; 8 bases are a match to TRBD2. The specimen sequenced was blood. CDR3 amino acids: CASSTRLAPLREQFF. CDR3 coding DNA: TGTGCCAGCAGCACCCGACTAGCGCCCCTCAGGGAGCAGTTCTTC.